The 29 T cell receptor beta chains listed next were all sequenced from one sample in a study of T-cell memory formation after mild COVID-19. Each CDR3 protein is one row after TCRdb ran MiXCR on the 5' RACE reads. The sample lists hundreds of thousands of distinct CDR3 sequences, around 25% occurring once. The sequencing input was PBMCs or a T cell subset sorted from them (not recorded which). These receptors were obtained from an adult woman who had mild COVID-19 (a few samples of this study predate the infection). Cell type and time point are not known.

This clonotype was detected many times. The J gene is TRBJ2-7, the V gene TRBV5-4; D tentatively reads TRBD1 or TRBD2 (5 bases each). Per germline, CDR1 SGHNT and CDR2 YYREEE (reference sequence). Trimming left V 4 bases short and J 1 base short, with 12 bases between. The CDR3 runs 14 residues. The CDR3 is CASSTRDGSYEQYF. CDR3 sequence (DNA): TGTGCCAGCAGCACCCGGGACGGTTCCTACGAGCAGTACTTC.

In DNA form, the CDR3 reads TGTGCCAGCAGTCGCGGGACAGGGACTCAGTACTTC. It is translated as CASSRGTGTQYF. This rearrangement joins TRBV12-3 or TRBV12-4 to TRBJ2-7, with 9 bases aligning to TRBD1. Losses at the gene ends were 5 bases for V and 10 bases for J; bases not matched to a gene: 6. The CDR3 is 12 residues long.

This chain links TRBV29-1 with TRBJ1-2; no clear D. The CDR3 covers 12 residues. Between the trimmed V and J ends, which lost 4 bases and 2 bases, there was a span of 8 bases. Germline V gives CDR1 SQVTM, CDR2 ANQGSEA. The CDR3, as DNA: TGCAGCGTTGTGGAGAGAAACTATGGCTACACCTTC. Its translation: CSVVERNYGYTF.

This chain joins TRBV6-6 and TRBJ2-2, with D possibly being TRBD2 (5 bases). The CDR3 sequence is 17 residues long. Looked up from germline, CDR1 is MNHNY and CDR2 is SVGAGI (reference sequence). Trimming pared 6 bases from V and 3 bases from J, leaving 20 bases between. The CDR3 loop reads CASSPTSPWRDTGELFF. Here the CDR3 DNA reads TGTGCCAGCAGCCCAACGTCCCCTTGGCGGGACACCGGGGAGCTGTTTTTT.

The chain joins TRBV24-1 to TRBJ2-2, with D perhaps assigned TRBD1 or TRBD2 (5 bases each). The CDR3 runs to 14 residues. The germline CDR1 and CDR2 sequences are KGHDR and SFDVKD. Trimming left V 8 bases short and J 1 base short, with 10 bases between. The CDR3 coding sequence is TGTGCCACCAAACGGGACGGGAACACCGGGGAGCTGTTTTTT. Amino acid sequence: CATKRDGNTGELFF.

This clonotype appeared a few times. The CDR3 sequence is CASSAQGNYGYTF. CDR3 sequence (DNA): TGTGCCAGCAGTGCCCAGGGTAACTATGGCTACACCTTC. V gene TRBV6-6 combines with J gene TRBJ1-2; maybe TRBD1 (5 bases). Germline assignment: CDR1 MNHNY and CDR2 SVGAGI (reference sequence). The V and J ends lost 5 bases and 1 base respectively, with 8 bases between them. The CDR3 covers 13 residues.

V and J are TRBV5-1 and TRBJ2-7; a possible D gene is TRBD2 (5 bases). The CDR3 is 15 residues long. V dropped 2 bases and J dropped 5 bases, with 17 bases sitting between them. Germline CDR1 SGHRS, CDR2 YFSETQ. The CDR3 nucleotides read TGCGCCAGCAGCTTACGCTTCGGGGAATCAGACGAGCAGTACTTC. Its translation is CASSLRFGESDEQYF.

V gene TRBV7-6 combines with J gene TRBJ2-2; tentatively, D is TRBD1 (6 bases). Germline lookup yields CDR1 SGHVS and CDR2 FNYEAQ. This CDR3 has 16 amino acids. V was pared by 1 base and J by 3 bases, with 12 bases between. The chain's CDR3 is CASSLVRGGDTGELFF. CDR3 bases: TGTGCCAGCAGCTTAGTTAGAGGGGGAGACACCGGGGAGCTGTTTTTT.

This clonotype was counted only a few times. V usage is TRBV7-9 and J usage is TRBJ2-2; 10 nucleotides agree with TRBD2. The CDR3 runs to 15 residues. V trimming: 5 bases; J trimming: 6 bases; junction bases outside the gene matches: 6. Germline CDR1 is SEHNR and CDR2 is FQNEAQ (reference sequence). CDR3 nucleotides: TGTGCCAGCAGCCCTAGCGGGGGAAGGCCCGGGGAGCTGTTTTTT. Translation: CASSPSGGRPGELFF.

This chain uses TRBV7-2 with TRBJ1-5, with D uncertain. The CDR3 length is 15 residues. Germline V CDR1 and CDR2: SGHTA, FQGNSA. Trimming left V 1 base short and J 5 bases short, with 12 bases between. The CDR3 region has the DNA TGTGCCAGCAGCTTAGAATGGGGAGGCGATCAGCCCCAGCATTTT. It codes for CASSLEWGGDQPQHF.

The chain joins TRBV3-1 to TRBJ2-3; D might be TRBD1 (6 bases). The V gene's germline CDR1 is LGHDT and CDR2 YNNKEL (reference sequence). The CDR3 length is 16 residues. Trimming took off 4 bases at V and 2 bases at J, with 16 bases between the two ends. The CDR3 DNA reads TGTGCCAGCAGCCCGCCCGGGACACAGACCACAGATACGCAGTATTTT. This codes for CASSPPGTQTTDTQYF.

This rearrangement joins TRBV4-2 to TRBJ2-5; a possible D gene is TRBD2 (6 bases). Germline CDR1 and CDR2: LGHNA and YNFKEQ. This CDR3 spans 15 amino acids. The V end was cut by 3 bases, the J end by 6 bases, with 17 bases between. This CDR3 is CASSHPSAEGQTQYF. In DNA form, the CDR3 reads TGTGCCAGCAGCCACCCCAGCGCGGAGGGGCAGACCCAGTACTTC.

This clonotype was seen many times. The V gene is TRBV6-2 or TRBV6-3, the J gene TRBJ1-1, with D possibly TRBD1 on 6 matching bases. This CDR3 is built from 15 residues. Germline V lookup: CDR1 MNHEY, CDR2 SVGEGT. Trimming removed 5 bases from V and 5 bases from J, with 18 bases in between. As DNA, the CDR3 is TGTGCCAGCAGTCCCAGGGGCGTGGAGGGGACTGAAGCTTTCTTT. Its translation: CASSPRGVEGTEAFF.

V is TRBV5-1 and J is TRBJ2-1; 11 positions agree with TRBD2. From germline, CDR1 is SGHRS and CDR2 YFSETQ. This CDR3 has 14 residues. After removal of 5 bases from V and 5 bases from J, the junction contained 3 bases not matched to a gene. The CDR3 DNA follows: TGCGCCAGCAGGGGACTAGCGGACCACAATGAGCAGTTCTTC. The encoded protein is CASRGLADHNEQFF.

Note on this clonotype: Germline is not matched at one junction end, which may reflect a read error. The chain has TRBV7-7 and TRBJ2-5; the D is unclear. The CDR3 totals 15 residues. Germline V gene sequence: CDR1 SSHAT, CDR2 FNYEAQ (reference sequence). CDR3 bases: TGTGCTAGCAGCTTACAGAAAGGGAACCAAGAGACCCAGTACTTC. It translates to CASSLQKGNQETQYF.

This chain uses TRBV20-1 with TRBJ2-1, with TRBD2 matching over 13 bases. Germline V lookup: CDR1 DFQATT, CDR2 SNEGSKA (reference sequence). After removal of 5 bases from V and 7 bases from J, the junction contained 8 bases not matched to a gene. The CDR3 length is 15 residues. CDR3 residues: CSAPRGLAGVNEQFF. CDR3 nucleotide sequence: TGCAGTGCTCCTCGAGGACTAGCGGGGGTGAATGAGCAGTTCTTC.

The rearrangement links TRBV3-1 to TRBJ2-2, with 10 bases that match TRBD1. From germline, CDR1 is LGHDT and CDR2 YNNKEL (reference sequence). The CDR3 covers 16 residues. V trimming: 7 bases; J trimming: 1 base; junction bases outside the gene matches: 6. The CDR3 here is CASTEGQGWNTGELFF. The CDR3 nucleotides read TGTGCCAGCACCGAGGGACAGGGGTGGAACACCGGGGAGCTGTTTTTT.

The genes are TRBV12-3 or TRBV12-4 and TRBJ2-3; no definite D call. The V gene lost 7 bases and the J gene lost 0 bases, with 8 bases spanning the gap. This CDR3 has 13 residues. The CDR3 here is CASTQSSTDTQYF. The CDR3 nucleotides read TGTGCCAGCACCCAATCGAGCACAGATACGCAGTATTTT.

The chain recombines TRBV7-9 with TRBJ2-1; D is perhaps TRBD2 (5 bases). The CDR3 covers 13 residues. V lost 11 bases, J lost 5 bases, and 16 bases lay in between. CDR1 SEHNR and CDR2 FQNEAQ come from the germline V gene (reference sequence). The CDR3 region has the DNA TGTGCCCCGGCCAGGACTGAAAACAATGAGCAGTTCTTC. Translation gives CAPARTENNEQFF.

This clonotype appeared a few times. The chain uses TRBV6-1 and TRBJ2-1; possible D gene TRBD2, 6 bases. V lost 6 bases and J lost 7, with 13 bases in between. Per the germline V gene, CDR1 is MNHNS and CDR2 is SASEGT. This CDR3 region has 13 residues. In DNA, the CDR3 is TGTGCCAGCAGGGGGCCCGCGGGGAATGAGCAGTTCTTC. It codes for CASRGPAGNEQFF.

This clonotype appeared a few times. CDR3 bases: TGCAGTGCCCCTGGGGGGGAGTTTGGCAATCAGCCCCAGCATTTT. It is translated as CSAPGGEFGNQPQHF. The genes are TRBV20-1 and TRBJ1-5; D possibly corresponds to TRBD1 (5 bases). The germline V gene encodes CDR1 DFQATT and CDR2 SNEGSKA (reference sequence). V lost 6 bases and J lost 2, with 17 bases in between. This CDR3 region has 15 residues.

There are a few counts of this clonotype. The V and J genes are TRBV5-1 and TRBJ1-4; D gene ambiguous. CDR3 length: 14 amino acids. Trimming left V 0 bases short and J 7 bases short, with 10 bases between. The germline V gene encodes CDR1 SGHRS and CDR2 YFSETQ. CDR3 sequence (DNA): TGCGCCAGCAGCTTGGTAGAGGGTCGTGAAAAACTGTTTTTT. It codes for CASSLVEGREKLFF.

CDR3 nucleotides: TGCGCCAGCAGCTCGGACAGCAAGGGCGAGCAGTACTTC. Translated: CASSSDSKGEQYF. The rearrangement uses TRBV5-1 and TRBJ2-7; maybe TRBD1 (6 bases). Germline values: CDR1 SGHRS, CDR2 YFSETQ. CDR3 length: 13 amino acids. Trimming stripped 3 bases from V and 6 bases from J, with 13 bases between.

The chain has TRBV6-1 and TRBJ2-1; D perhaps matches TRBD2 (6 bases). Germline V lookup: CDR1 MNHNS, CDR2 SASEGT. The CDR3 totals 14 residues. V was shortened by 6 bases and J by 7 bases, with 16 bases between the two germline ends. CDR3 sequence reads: CASSLGLRQNEQFF. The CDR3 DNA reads TGTGCCAGCAGCTTGGGACTTCGACAAAATGAGCAGTTCTTC.

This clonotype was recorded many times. The CDR3 DNA sequence: TGTGCCAGCAGCTCCCCCGCCGTGGGCACAGATACGCAGTATTTT. Its translation is CASSSPAVGTDTQYF. The rearrangement links TRBV7-6 to TRBJ2-3; D remains ambiguous. Trimming removed 4 bases at V and 1 base at J, with 12 bases between. CDR1 is SGHVS and CDR2 is FNYEAQ in the germline V gene. This CDR3 region has 15 residues.

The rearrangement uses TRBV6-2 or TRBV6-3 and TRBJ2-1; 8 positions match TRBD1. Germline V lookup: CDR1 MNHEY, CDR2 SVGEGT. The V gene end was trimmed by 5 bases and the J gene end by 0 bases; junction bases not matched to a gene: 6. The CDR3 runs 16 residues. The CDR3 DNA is TGTGCCAGCAGTGAACAGGACAGGGCCTCCTACAATGAGCAGTTCTTC. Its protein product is CASSEQDRASYNEQFF.

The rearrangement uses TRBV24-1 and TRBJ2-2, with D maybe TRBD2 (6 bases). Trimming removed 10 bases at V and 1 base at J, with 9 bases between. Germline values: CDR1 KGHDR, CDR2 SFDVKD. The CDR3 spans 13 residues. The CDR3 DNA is TGTGCCACGAGCGGGCAGAACACCGGGGAGCTGTTTTTT. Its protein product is CATSGQNTGELFF.

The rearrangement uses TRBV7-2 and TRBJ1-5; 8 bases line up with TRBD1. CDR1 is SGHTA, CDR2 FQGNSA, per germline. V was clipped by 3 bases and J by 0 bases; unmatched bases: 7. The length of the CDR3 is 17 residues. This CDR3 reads CASSFLQGGLSNQPQHF. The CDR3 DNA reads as TGTGCCAGCAGCTTCCTACAGGGGGGCCTTAGCAATCAGCCCCAGCATTTT.

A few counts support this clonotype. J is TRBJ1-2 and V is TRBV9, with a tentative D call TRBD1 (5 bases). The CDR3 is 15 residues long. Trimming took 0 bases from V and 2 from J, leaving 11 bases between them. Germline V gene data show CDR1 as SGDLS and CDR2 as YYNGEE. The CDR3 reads CASSVDGGGNYGYTF. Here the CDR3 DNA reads TGTGCCAGCAGCGTAGACGGTGGGGGAAACTATGGCTACACCTTC.